This T cell receptor beta chain was sequenced in a study of CD8 T cells in Susac syndrome. The RNA, roughly 0.45 to 1 ug, was put through reverse transcription using random hexamers. An immunoSEQ multiplex PCR amplified TCR beta CDR3 over 54 Vbeta and 13 Jbeta. One entry per CDR3 protein, called by TCRdb with MiXCR from the immunoSEQ multiplex PCR reads. Of about 210,000 distinct CDR3 sequences in the sample, approximately 95% were seen once. Per germline, CDR1 SEHNR and CDR2 FQNEAQ (reference sequence). The CDR3 has 12 amino acids. The V end lost 6 bases, the J end lost 7 bases, and 10 bases lay between the germline ends. Sequencing of TCR beta was undertaken in CD8+ and CD4+ T cells derived from blood. The multiple sclerosis controls, all treatment-naive patients, had relapsing-remitting disease that was stable or active. Isolation of CD8+ and CD4+ T cells was performed negatively, whereas enrichment of TEMRA cells was done by FACS.

This clonotype was recorded once. This clonotype was obtained from a human donor with multiple sclerosis. V and J are TRBV7-9 and TRBJ2-1, with no clear D. The sample comprised CD4+ T cells from PBMCs. CDR3 residues: CASSSFFNEQFF. The CDR3 DNA follows: TGTGCCAGCAGTAGCTTTTTTAATGAGCAGTTCTTC. Supplemented by reference TRBV7-9 and TRBJ2-1, the full variable domain reads DTGVSQNPRHKITKRGQNVTFRCDPISEHNRLYWYRQTLGQGPEFLTYFQNEAQLEKSRLLSDRFSAERPKGSFSTLEIQRTEQGDSAMYLCASSSFFNEQFFGPGTRLTVL.